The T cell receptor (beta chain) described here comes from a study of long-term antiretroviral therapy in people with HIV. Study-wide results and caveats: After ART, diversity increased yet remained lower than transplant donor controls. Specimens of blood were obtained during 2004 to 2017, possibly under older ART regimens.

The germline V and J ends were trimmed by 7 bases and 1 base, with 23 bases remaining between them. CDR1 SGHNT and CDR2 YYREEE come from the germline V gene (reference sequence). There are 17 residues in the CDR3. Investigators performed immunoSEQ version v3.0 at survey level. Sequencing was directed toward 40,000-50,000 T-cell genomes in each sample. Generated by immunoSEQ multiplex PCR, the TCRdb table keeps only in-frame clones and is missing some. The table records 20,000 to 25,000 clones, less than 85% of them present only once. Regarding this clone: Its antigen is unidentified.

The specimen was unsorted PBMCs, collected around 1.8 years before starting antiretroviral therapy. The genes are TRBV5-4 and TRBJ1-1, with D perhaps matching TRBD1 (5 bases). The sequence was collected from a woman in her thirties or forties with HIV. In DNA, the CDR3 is TGTGCCAGCCCCCCGCTTGATAAGACGGGGACGAACACTGAAGCTTTCTTT. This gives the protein CASPPLDKTGTNTEAFF.